One T cell receptor beta chain is described in this entry. The sample comes from a study of blood T cell repertoires in COVID-19. Study-level background: Specimens from acute and convalescent COVID-19 originated in the United States, Italy and Spain. Sample material is recorded as cDNA or gDNA derived from T cells, B-cell-depleted T cells, or PBMCs.

Trimming pared 1 base from V and 5 bases from J, leaving 6 bases between. This CDR3 spans 12 amino acids. Looked up from germline, CDR1 is MNHEY and CDR2 is SVGEGT. Authors' methods: The authors estimated nucleated cell counts from reference gene primer amplification. The data were produced by immunoSEQ multiplex PCR, yet TCRdb's version contains in-frame clones alone and is incomplete. For V, J and clone size, that table is used; D and trimming come from the DNA. The table has over 300,000 clones, around 88% seen once. The V and J genes are TRBV6-2 or TRBV6-3 and TRBJ2-7; the D gene is possibly TRBD1 (5 bases). This clonotype originated in a woman aged 45-65 years with acute or convalescent COVID-19. Sequencing was carried out using peripheral blood. The CDR3, as DNA: TGTGCCAGCAGTTACTTGACAGACGAGCAGTACTTC. Translating gives CASSYLTDEQYF.